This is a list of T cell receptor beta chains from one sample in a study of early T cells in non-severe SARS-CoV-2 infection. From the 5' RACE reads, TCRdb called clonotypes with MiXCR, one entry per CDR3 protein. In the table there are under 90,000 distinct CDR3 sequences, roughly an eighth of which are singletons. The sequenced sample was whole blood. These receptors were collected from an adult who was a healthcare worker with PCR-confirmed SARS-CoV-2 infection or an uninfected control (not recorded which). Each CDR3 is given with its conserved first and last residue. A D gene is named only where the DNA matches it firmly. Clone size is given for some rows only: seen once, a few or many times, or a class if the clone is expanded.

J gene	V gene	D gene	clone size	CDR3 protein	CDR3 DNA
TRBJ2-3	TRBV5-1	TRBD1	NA	CASSLGQGTRTDTQYF	TGCGCCAGCAGCTTGGGACAGGGCACTCGCACAGATACGCAGTATTTT
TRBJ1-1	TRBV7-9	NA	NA	CASSGVGRAGTEAFF	TGTGCCAGCAGCGGAGTGGGGAGGGCGGGCACTGAAGCTTTCTTT
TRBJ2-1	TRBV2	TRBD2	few	CASSLAGVDNEQFF	TGTGCCAGCAGCCTAGCGGGAGTGGACAATGAGCAGTTCTTC
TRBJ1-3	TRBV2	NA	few	CASSTTDSGNTIYF	TGTGCCAGCAGTACGACAGACTCTGGAAACACCATATATTTT
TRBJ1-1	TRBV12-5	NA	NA	CASGRSGINTEAFF	TGTGCTAGTGGTAGATCCGGGATCAACACTGAAGCTTTCTTT
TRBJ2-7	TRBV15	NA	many	CATSRDGAERYYEQYF	TGTGCCACCAGCAGAGACGGGGCAGAACGATACTACGAGCAGTACTTC
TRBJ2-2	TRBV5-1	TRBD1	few	CASTEDRPAGELFF	TGCGCCAGCACCGAGGACAGGCCCGCCGGGGAGCTGTTTTTT
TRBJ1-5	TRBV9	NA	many	CASSPRGDGFQPQHF	TGTGCCAGCAGCCCCCGCGGGGACGGGTTCCAGCCCCAGCATTTT
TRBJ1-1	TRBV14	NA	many	CASSQRVYLRGTEAFF	TGTGCCAGCAGCCAACGAGTCTACCTCAGGGGCACTGAAGCTTTCTTT
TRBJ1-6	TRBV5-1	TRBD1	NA	CASSMLPGGSRNSPLHF	TGCGCCAGCAGCATGCTGCCAGGGGGGTCGAGGAATTCACCCCTCCACTTT
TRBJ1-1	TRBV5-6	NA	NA	CASSPGRMNMNTEAFF	TGTGCCAGCAGCCCGGGACGAATGAACATGAACACTGAAGCTTTCTTT
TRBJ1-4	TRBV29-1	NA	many	CSVYTVNEKLFF	TGCAGCGTCTATACTGTTAATGAAAAACTGTTTTTT
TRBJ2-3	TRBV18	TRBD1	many	CASSSGTGGEDGAF	TGTGCCAGCTCTTCCGGGACAGGGGGCGAGGACGGTGCTTTT
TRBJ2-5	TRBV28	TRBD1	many	CASSLLWAGGSHQETQYF	TGTGCCAGCAGTTTATTATGGGCAGGGGGAAGTCACCAAGAGACCCAGTACTTC
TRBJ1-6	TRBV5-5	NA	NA	CASSLDGYANSPLHF	TGTGCCAGCAGCTTGGATGGATACGCTAATTCACCCCTCCACTTT
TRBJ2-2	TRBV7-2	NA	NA	CASSFSTGELFF	TGTGCCAGCAGCTTTAGCACCGGGGAGCTGTTTTTT
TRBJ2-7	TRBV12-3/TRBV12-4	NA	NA	CASSPIQGTPYEQYF	TGTGCCAGCAGCCCGATACAGGGTACGCCCTACGAGCAGTACTTC
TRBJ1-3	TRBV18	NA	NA	CASSPPALSGNTIYF	TGTGCCAGCTCACCACCGGCCCTCTCTGGAAACACCATATATTTT
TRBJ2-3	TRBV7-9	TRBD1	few	CASSLRDRATDTQYF	TGTGCCAGCAGCTTAAGGGACAGGGCCACAGATACGCAGTATTTT
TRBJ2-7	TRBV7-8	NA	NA	CASSFTAGSYEQYF	TGTGCCAGCAGCTTTACGGCAGGCTCCTACGAGCAGTACTTC
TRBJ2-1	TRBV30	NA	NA	CAWSVTGLYNEQFF	TGTGCCTGGAGTGTAACAGGGCTGTACAATGAGCAGTTCTTC
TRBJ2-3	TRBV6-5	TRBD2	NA	CASSRGQTSEADTQYF	TGTGCCAGCAGCCGCGGCCAGACTAGCGAGGCAGATACGCAGTATTTT
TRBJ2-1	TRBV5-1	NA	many	CASSLSGRNSYNEQFF	TGCGCCAGCAGCTTGAGCGGGCGCAACTCCTACAATGAGCAGTTCTTC
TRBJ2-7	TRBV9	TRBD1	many	CASSVGQGTYYEQYF	TGTGCCAGCAGCGTAGGACAGGGGACTTACTACGAGCAGTACTTC
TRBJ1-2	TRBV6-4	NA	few	CASSNTPGVHYGYTF	TGTGCCAGCTCCAACACCCCCGGGGTACACTATGGCTACACCTTC
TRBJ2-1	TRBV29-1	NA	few	CSAVGLAYNEQFF	TGCAGCGCCGTGGGACTCGCTTACAATGAGCAGTTCTTC
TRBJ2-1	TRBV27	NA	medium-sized	CASSSQVWNEQFF	TGTGCCAGCAGTTCCCAGGTATGGAATGAGCAGTTCTTC
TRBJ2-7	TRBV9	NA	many	CASSPGGQIGEQYF	TGTGCCAGCAGCCCAGGGGGGCAGATAGGGGAGCAGTACTTC
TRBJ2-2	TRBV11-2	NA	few	CASSEIPGRRDSGELFF	TGTGCCAGCAGCGAAATTCCGGGACGGAGGGATTCCGGGGAGCTGTTTTTT
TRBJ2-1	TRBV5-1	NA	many	CASRLPPGNEQFF	TGCGCCAGCCGCCTCCCTCCGGGGAACGAGCAGTTCTTC
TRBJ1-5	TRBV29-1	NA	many	CSVAGHNQPQHF	TGCAGCGTTGCCGGGCACAATCAGCCCCAGCATTTT
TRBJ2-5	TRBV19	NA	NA	CASSIGQGHETQYF	TGTGCCAGTAGTATAGGCCAGGGGCACGAGACCCAGTACTTC
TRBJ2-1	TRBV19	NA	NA	CASSTQLYNEQFF	TGTGCCAGTAGTACCCAACTCTACAATGAGCAGTTCTTC
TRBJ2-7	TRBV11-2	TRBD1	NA	CASSSLRDRPYEQYF	TGTGCCAGCAGCTCACTTAGGGACAGGCCCTACGAGCAGTACTTC
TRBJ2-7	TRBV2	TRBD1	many	CASRTGVSGEQYF	TGTGCCAGCAGGACAGGGGTTTCGGGTGAGCAGTACTTC
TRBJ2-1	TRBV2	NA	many	CASSEAGRGNEQFF	TGTGCCAGCAGTGAAGCTGGCAGGGGTAATGAGCAGTTCTTC
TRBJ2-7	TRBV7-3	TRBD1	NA	CASSFSQGYEQYF	TGTGCCAGCAGCTTCTCACAGGGGTACGAGCAGTACTTC
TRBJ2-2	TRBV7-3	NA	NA	CASSLRGGELFF	TGTGCCAGCAGCTTAAGGGGCGGGGAGCTGTTTTTT
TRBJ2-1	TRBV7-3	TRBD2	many	CASSLRGTSGGTYSYNEQFF	TGTGCCAGCAGCTTAAGAGGGACTAGCGGGGGTACTTACTCCTACAATGAGCAGTTCTTC
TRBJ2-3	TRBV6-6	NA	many	CASSYSWLVTDTQYF	TGTGCCAGCAGTTACTCATGGCTAGTCACAGATACGCAGTATTTT